These 21 T cell receptor beta chains originate from one sample sequenced in a study of blood T cell repertoires in COVID-19. Here immunoSEQ multiplex PCR was the method, and the copy in TCRdb shows in-frame clones only, minus some. Of about 240,000 clones listed, around nine tenths are singletons. Sequenced material: peripheral blood. The origin of the receptors is a woman between 65 and 79 years old with active or convalescent COVID-19.

This clone turned up a few times. The chain employs TRBV4-3 and TRBJ1-6; 8 bases align to TRBD1. V lost 1 base to trimming and J lost 6 bases; unmatched junction nucleotides: 8. The CDR3 totals 17 residues. Per the germline V gene, CDR1 is LGHNA and CDR2 is YSLEER. CDR3: CASSQGPTGGINSPLHF. CDR3 bases: TGCGCCAGCAGCCAAGGACCCACAGGGGGTATTAATTCACCCCTCCACTTT.

V usage is TRBV18 and J usage is TRBJ1-1; D uncertain. The length of the CDR3 is 14 residues. Trimming shortened V by 3 bases and J by 6 bases, and 14 bases separated the two germline ends. The germline gives CDR1 KGHSH, CDR2 LQKENI. DNA for the CDR3: TGTGCCAGCTCACCTCGGGGTAGTGGCGCTGAAGCTTTCTTT. Translation: CASSPRGSGAEAFF.

V usage is TRBV29-1 and J usage is TRBJ2-1; D call uncertain. The length of the CDR3 is 13 residues. The V gene's germline CDR1 is SQVTM and CDR2 ANQGSEA. The V gene lost 4 bases and the J gene lost 2 bases, with 9 bases spanning the gap. CDR3 nucleotides: TGCAGCGTTGGAGATCGTACCTACAATGAGCAGTTCTTC. Translating it yields CSVGDRTYNEQFF.

The chain links TRBV10-3 to TRBJ1-2; D possibly corresponds to TRBD1 (6 bases). V lost 7 bases and J lost 3, with 15 bases in between. There are 14 residues in the CDR3. The germline CDR1 and CDR2 sequences are ENHRY and SYGVKD. Here the CDR3 DNA reads TGTGCCATCACCTCTACCGGGACACACTATGGCTACACCTTC. As protein: CAITSTGTHYGYTF.

The CDR3 nucleotides read TGCGCCAGCAGCTTACGCGCCACCTACAATGAGCAGTTCTTC. This gives the protein CASSLRATYNEQFF. This chain joins TRBV5-1 and TRBJ2-1; D is uncertain. Per germline, CDR1 SGHRS and CDR2 YFSETQ. This CDR3 is built from 14 residues. Deletions cut 2 bases from V and 2 bases from J, with 8 bases between.

The V call is TRBV19, the J call TRBJ1-1; 10 positions agree with TRBD1. The CDR3 length is 17 residues. Germline CDR1 reads LNHDA; CDR2 reads SQIVND (reference sequence). With V trimmed by 7 bases and J by 0 bases, 11 bases remained unmatched. CDR3 coding DNA: TGTGCCAGTACCTCTGGCGGGACAGGGGTAATGAACACTGAAGCTTTCTTT. Translated: CASTSGGTGVMNTEAFF.

V usage is TRBV21-1 and J usage is TRBJ1-1; no check of the table's D call, TRBD1, against the DNA was made. TRBV21-1 constitutes a pseudogene. The CDR3 consists of 12 residues. In nucleotides, the CDR3 is TGTGCCAGCAGCAAAGTGGTTCAGGGAGCTTTCTTT. This encodes CASSKVVQGAFF.

The sample holds a few counts of this clone. The rearrangement joins TRBV24-1 to TRBJ1-2; possibly TRBD1 for D (5 bases). This CDR3 region has 12 residues. The V end lost 8 bases, the J end lost 2 bases, and 8 bases lay between the germline ends. Germline loops: CDR1 KGHDR, CDR2 SFDVKD. CDR3 sequence: CATTDRNYGYTF. For the CDR3, the DNA is TGTGCCACCACCGACAGAAACTATGGCTACACCTTC.

This clone was recorded only once. V is TRBV5-5 and J is TRBJ1-2, with 8 bases that match TRBD1. The CDR3 covers 13 residues. Per germline, CDR1 SGHKS and CDR2 YYEKEE (reference sequence). Losses at the gene ends were 5 bases for V and 5 bases for J; bases not matched to a gene: 5. This CDR3 reads CASSPTGVYGYTF. The CDR3 DNA reads as TGTGCCAGCAGTCCGACAGGGGTTTATGGCTACACCTTC.

Here the CDR3 DNA reads TGTGCCAGCAGTTCCCCTGGAGGGGCGGCGGGGGGCTACACCTTC. Translating gives CASSSPGGAAGGYTF. The chain joins TRBV28 to TRBJ1-2; D is possibly TRBD1 (5 bases). The CDR3 runs 15 residues. V lost 4 bases and J lost 8, with 20 bases in between. CDR1 and CDR2 (germline): MDHEN, SYDVKM.

This chain connects TRBV7-2 to TRBJ2-5, with TRBD1 as a possible D gene (6 bases). The V end was cut by 1 base, the J end by 6 bases, with 12 bases between. The CDR3 loop spans 14 amino acids. Germline assignment: CDR1 SGHTA and CDR2 FQGNSA. The CDR3: CASSLEGGRKTQYF. The CDR3 region has the DNA TGTGCCAGCAGCTTAGAAGGGGGTCGGAAGACCCAGTACTTC. Together with reference TRBV7-2 and TRBJ2-5, the CDR3 gives the full variable domain: GAGVSQSPSNKVTEKGKDVELRCDPISGHTALYWYRQSLGQGLEFLIYFQGNSAPDKSGLPSDRFSAERTGGSVSTLTIQRTQQEDSAVYLCASSLEGGRKTQYFGPGTRLLVL.

J is TRBJ2-6 and V is TRBV9; D call uncertain. Germline CDR1 and CDR2: SGDLS and YYNGEE. V was pared by 3 bases and J by 0 bases, with 4 bases between. The CDR3 has 14 residues. This CDR3 is CASSAFSGANVLTF. DNA of the CDR3: TGTGCCAGCAGCGCGTTCTCTGGGGCCAACGTCCTGACTTTC.

This chain joins TRBV19 and TRBJ1-3, with D unresolved. The V and J ends lost 6 bases and 2 bases respectively, with 5 bases between them. This CDR3 is built from 12 residues. Germline loops: CDR1 LNHDA, CDR2 SQIVND (reference sequence). CDR3 region: CASSTTGNTIYF. For the CDR3, the DNA is TGTGCCAGTAGCACTACTGGAAACACCATATATTTT.

The gene calls are TRBV11-2 and TRBJ2-5, with TRBD2 matching over 11 bases. With 3 bases clipped from V and 4 bases from J, the junction kept 4 bases outside the gene matches. The CDR3 spans 15 residues. Germline V CDR1 and CDR2: SGHAT, FQNNGV. The CDR3 region is CASSFSGGVVETQYF. In DNA, the CDR3 is TGTGCCAGCAGCTTTAGCGGGGGGGTTGTAGAGACCCAGTACTTC.

The chain employs TRBV4-3 and TRBJ1-2; D unclear. Germline assignment: CDR1 LGHNA and CDR2 YSLEER. The CDR3 contains 15 residues. V was clipped by 4 bases and J by 0 bases, with 12 bases between them. In DNA form, the CDR3 reads TGCGCCAGCAGCCCCACGGAGAGAGCTAACTATGGCTACACCTTC. This translates into CASSPTERANYGYTF.

This clone was detected only once. The chain links TRBV10-1 to TRBJ2-1, with TRBD2 identical over 8 bases. Germline CDR1 reads WNHNN; CDR2 reads SYGVQD (reference sequence). After removal of 2 bases from V and 6 bases from J, the junction contained 0 bases not matched to a gene. The CDR3 is made up of 13 amino acids. As DNA, the CDR3 is TGCGCCAGCAGTGAGACTAGCGGCAATGAGCAGTTCTTC. Its translation: CASSETSGNEQFF.

CDR3 loop: CASRPKLVGTGYGYTF. The CDR3 DNA is TGTGCCAGCAGACCGAAGCTTGTCGGGACAGGGTATGGCTACACCTTC. The chain recombines TRBV2 with TRBJ1-2; 9 positions match TRBD1. Looked up from germline, CDR1 is SNHLY and CDR2 is FYNNEI. Trimming at V came to 6 bases and at J to 5 bases, leaving 13 bases not matched to a gene. The CDR3 covers 16 residues.

V is TRBV6-2 or TRBV6-3 and J is TRBJ1-1; 9 bases agree with TRBD1. The CDR3 loop spans 15 amino acids. V was clipped by 4 bases and J by 7 bases; unmatched bases: 10. Germline assignment: CDR1 MNHEY and CDR2 SVGEGT. CDR3 coding DNA: TGTGCCAGCAGTTTTGGACAGGGGCCTGCAGATGAAGCTTTCTTT. This encodes CASSFGQGPADEAFF.

This clone has a single count. This sequence joins TRBV10-3 and TRBJ2-7; 11 nucleotides agree with TRBD1. CDR1 ENHRY and CDR2 SYGVKD come from the germline V gene. V trimming: 6 bases; J trimming: 5 bases; junction bases outside the gene matches: 0. The CDR3 runs to 12 residues. DNA of the CDR3: TGTGCCATCAGGGGACAGGGGGACGAGCAGTACTTC. Translation gives CAIRGQGDEQYF.

The rearrangement links TRBV6-2 or TRBV6-3 to TRBJ2-3; TRBD2 matches 7 bases. Germline V gives CDR1 MNHEY, CDR2 SVGEGT. The V gene end was trimmed by 4 bases and the J gene end by 3 bases; junction bases not matched to a gene: 10. The CDR3 sequence is 16 residues long. CDR3 nucleotides: TGTGCCAGCAGTTTTGCGGGGGAAATTGGGACAGATACGCAGTATTTT. The encoded protein is CASSFAGEIGTDTQYF.

This clone was seen more than once but under ten times. This chain links TRBV6-6 with TRBJ2-3; 8 nucleotides agree with TRBD2. J was trimmed by 3 bases and V by 3 bases; bases with no gene match: 5. CDR1 MNHNY and CDR2 SVGAGI come from the germline V gene (reference sequence). CDR3 size: 15 residues. The CDR3 region has the DNA TGTGCCAGCAGTTATGAACGGGGGGGAACAGATACGCAGTATTTT. Protein product: CASSYERGGTDTQYF.